The next 26 T cell receptor beta chains were all read from a single sample in a study of blood T cells in healthy people across ages. The second PCR ran roughly 6 to 11 cycles with a sample-barcoded 5' primer and J-beta primers. TCRdb fed the 5' RACE reads into MiXCR, producing one record per CDR3 protein. The table has some 1.6 million distinct CDR3 sequences, about 31% seen once. Source material: blood. Source of these receptors: a woman aged 25 to 39 in good health.

The chain links TRBV9 to TRBJ1-1; no firm D call. Trimming stripped 0 bases from V and 1 base from J, with 7 bases between. Germline assignment: CDR1 SGDLS and CDR2 YYNGEE. The length of the CDR3 is 14 residues. CDR3 bases: TGTGCCAGCAGCGTAGGAAGTTGGAACACTGAAGCTTTCTTT. The encoded protein is CASSVGSWNTEAFF.

As to this clonotype: A read error may be the cause here, since a much bigger clone is one base away. The J gene is TRBJ2-7, the V gene TRBV7-2, with 7 bases matching TRBD2. In germline, CDR1 is SGHTA, CDR2 FQGNSA. Unmatched junction bases numbered 12, after V lost 5 bases and J lost 2 bases. CDR3 size: 16 residues. The CDR3 nucleotides read TGTGCCAGCAGCCCCCCGGGACGGGGGGTACCCTACGAGCAGTACTTC. It is translated as CASSPPGRGVPYEQYF.

There are a few counts of this clonotype. The chain recombines TRBV6-1 with TRBJ2-3; TRBD1 might be the D (6 bases). The CDR3 has 14 amino acids. Trimming pared 10 bases from V and 0 bases from J, leaving 14 bases between. Germline assignment: CDR1 MNHNS and CDR2 SASEGT. For the CDR3, the DNA is TGTGCCATCCTTGACAGGACTAGCACAGATACGCAGTATTTT. Encoded protein: CAILDRTSTDTQYF.

The CDR3: CASSATVASTDTQYF. The CDR3 region has the DNA TGTGCCAGCAGCGCGACAGTTGCTAGCACAGATACGCAGTATTTT. The J gene is TRBJ2-3, the V gene TRBV2, with TRBD1 as a possible D gene (5 bases). Germline values: CDR1 SNHLY, CDR2 FYNNEI. The CDR3 extends over 15 amino acids. The V gene lost 6 bases and the J gene lost 0 bases, with 13 bases spanning the gap.

The V gene is TRBV20-1, the J gene TRBJ2-7; 8 positions match TRBD1. CDR1 is DFQATT and CDR2 is SNEGSKA in the germline V gene (reference sequence). J lost 6 bases, V lost 6 bases, and 10 bases had no gene match. The CDR3 is made up of 13 amino acids. CDR3: CSASGQGGPEQYF. CDR3 DNA sequence: TGCAGTGCCAGCGGACAGGGAGGACCCGAGCAGTACTTC.

The gene calls are TRBV20-1 and TRBJ2-2; no firm D call. CDR3 length: 16 residues. CDR1 DFQATT and CDR2 SNEGSKA come from the germline V gene (reference sequence). Trimming took 0 bases from V and 0 from J, leaving 11 bases between them. Here the CDR3 DNA reads TGCAGTGCTAGAGATCTCACGGGCGCGAACACCGGGGAGCTGTTTTTT. Translation gives CSARDLTGANTGELFF.

This clonotype was counted many times. V gene TRBV4-1 combines with J gene TRBJ2-7; possible D gene TRBD1, 6 bases. CDR1 and CDR2 (germline): MGHRA, YSYEKL. V was shortened by 0 bases and J by 0 bases, with 18 bases between the two germline ends. CDR3 size: 18 residues. Written as DNA, the CDR3 is TGCGCCAGCAGCCAAGAGGACCTCGGACAGTCCTACTCCTACGAGCAGTACTTC. This sequence encodes CASSQEDLGQSYSYEQYF.

This clonotype was counted a few times. The chain combines TRBV10-3 with TRBJ2-3; no clear D. The CDR3 runs 13 residues. V shed 7 bases and J shed 2 bases, with 10 bases lying between them. CDR1 and CDR2 (germline): ENHRY, SYGVKD. CDR3 loop: CAIKSADTDTQYF. In nucleotides, the CDR3 is TGTGCCATCAAGAGCGCGGACACAGATACGCAGTATTTT.

J is TRBJ2-1 and V is TRBV6-1; 7 nucleotides match TRBD2. The CDR3 contains 14 residues. From germline, CDR1 is MNHNS and CDR2 SASEGT. V shed 8 bases and J 4 bases; nucleotides not matched to a gene: 8. The CDR3, as DNA: TGTGCCAGCCTACTCAGCGGGGCTTACAATGAGCAGTTCTTC. Its protein product is CASLLSGAYNEQFF.

This clonotype was seen ten or more times. The chain is built from TRBV20-1 and TRBJ2-7; no clear D. Germline CDR1 is DFQATT and CDR2 is SNEGSKA (reference sequence). This CDR3 region has 12 residues. Trimming removed 6 bases at V and 5 bases at J, with 14 bases between. The chain's CDR3 is CSAEPVGNEQYF. Written as DNA, the CDR3 is TGCAGTGCGGAGCCAGTGGGGAACGAGCAGTACTTC.

CDR3 sequence: CASSPGQGAPEKLFF. The CDR3 region has the DNA TGTGCCAGCAGCCCGGGACAGGGGGCGCCCGAAAAACTGTTTTTT. V usage is TRBV4-2 and J usage is TRBJ1-4, with 12 bases fitting TRBD1. The V gene end was trimmed by 4 bases and the J gene end by 8 bases; junction bases not matched to a gene: 5. The CDR3 has 15 residues. Germline V lookup: CDR1 LGHNA, CDR2 YNFKEQ.

This clonotype was picked up one time. The chain carries TRBV7-9 and TRBJ1-6, with D maybe TRBD1 (6 bases). The germline V gene has CDR1 SEHNR and CDR2 FQNEAQ (reference sequence). The CDR3 spans 17 residues. The V and J ends lost 8 bases and 9 bases respectively, with 26 bases between them. CDR3: CASGSPGHSEVGSPLHF. The CDR3 nucleotides are TGTGCCAGCGGCTCCCCGGGACATTCAGAGGTCGGTTCACCCCTCCACTTT.

The V gene is TRBV28, the J gene TRBJ1-4; TRBD1 matches at 8 bases. Germline CDR1 MDHEN, CDR2 SYDVKM. Unmatched junction bases numbered 9, after V lost 6 bases and J lost 6 bases. This CDR3 has 15 residues. This chain's CDR3 is CASRGRQGKDEKLFF. The CDR3 coding sequence is TGTGCCAGCAGGGGGAGACAGGGGAAGGATGAAAAACTGTTTTTT.

The rearrangement uses TRBV4-1 and TRBJ2-3; 9 bases match TRBD1. CDR1 MGHRA and CDR2 YSYEKL come from the germline V gene. The CDR3 sequence is 13 residues long. Unmatched junction bases numbered 7, after V lost 9 bases and J lost 6 bases. The CDR3 spells CASTGTGKDTQYF. CDR3 nucleotide sequence: TGCGCCAGTACCGGGACAGGGAAGGATACGCAGTATTTT.

This clonotype was observed a handful of times. This sequence joins TRBV12-3 or TRBV12-4 and TRBJ2-5; TRBD2 might be the D (6 bases). This CDR3 contains 15 residues. V shed 8 bases and J shed 0 bases, with 16 bases lying between them. The CDR3 region is CASRDGSRYQETQYF. DNA for the CDR3: TGTGCCAGCCGCGACGGGAGCAGATACCAAGAGACCCAGTACTTC.

This chain links TRBV12-3 or TRBV12-4 with TRBJ2-5; weak D call: TRBD2 (6 bases). This CDR3 has 13 residues. V was trimmed by 4 bases and J by 3 bases, leaving 9 bases between them. CDR3 DNA: TGTGCCAGCAGTTATTCGGGGGAAGAGACCCAGTACTTC. Amino acids: CASSYSGEETQYF.

This sequence joins TRBV6-1 and TRBJ1-5; D unclear. The V end lost 6 bases, the J end lost 2 bases, and 14 bases lay between the germline ends. The CDR3 loop spans 15 amino acids. The V gene's germline CDR1 is MNHNS and CDR2 SASEGT. CDR3 DNA sequence: TGTGCCAGCAGCGCCCGTGGCGATGGCAATCAGCCCCAGCATTTT. Protein sequence: CASSARGDGNQPQHF.

The chain has TRBV6-5 and TRBJ1-1; no clear D gene. Germline-derived CDR1 and CDR2 are MNHEY and SVGAGI. This CDR3 is built from 13 residues. The germline V and J ends were trimmed by 4 bases and 1 base, with 7 bases remaining between them. In DNA form, the CDR3 reads TGTGCCAGCAGTTCCCACAAGAACACTGAAGCTTTCTTT. Its translation is CASSSHKNTEAFF.

The genes are TRBV20-1 and TRBJ2-1; 7 nucleotides line up with TRBD1. Germline V lookup: CDR1 DFQATT, CDR2 SNEGSKA (reference sequence). V dropped 7 bases and J dropped 6; count of bases not matched to a gene: 9. The CDR3 is made up of 13 amino acids. CDR3 residues: CSGPLGTVNEQFF. CDR3 DNA: TGCAGTGGACCGCTTGGGACAGTCAATGAGCAGTTCTTC.

This clonotype was observed many times. The chain combines TRBV12-3 or TRBV12-4 with TRBJ2-7; D is unresolved. This CDR3 has 12 amino acids. Between the trimmed V and J ends, which lost 3 bases and 9 bases, there was a span of 12 bases. CDR3 loop: CASSFGRAWQYF. The CDR3 DNA follows: TGTGCCAGCAGTTTTGGCCGCGCGTGGCAGTACTTC.

In regard to this clonotype: At one end, the junction sequence differs from germline, possibly due to a read error. The chain has TRBV5-1 and TRBJ2-2; 8 positions match TRBD1. The germline gives CDR1 SGHRS, CDR2 YFSETQ. The CDR3 is 13 residues long. This chain's CDR3 is CASSSETTGERFF. In DNA, the CDR3 is TGCGCCAGCAGCTCCGAAACGACAGGGGAGCGGTTTTTT.

The CDR3 nucleotides read TGTGCCAGCACCCTCAGCGGGCTAGCGTCTGCAGAGACCCAGTACTTC. Protein product: CASTLSGLASAETQYF. This chain joins TRBV7-9 and TRBJ2-5; a possible D gene is TRBD2 (6 bases). The V and J ends lost 7 bases and 4 bases respectively, with 22 bases between them. Per germline, CDR1 SEHNR and CDR2 FQNEAQ (reference sequence). This CDR3 spans 16 amino acids.

The J gene is TRBJ1-2, the V gene TRBV5-1; 7 bases fit TRBD1. The CDR3 consists of 17 residues. The V segment lost 0 bases and the J segment 7 bases; nucleotides outside the gene matches: 15. Germline-derived CDR1 and CDR2 are SGHRS and YFSETQ. The CDR3, as DNA: TGCGCCAGCAGCTTGGAATCGACAGGGTTTGGGTCCGGTGGCTACACCTTC. This encodes CASSLESTGFGSGGYTF. Based on the CDR3 plus reference TRBV5-1 and TRBJ1-2, the full variable domain is KAGVTQTPRYLIKTRGQQVTLSCSPISGHRSVSWYQQTPGQGLQFLFEYFSETQRNKGNFPGRFSGRQFSNSRSEMNVSTLELGDSALYLCASSLESTGFGSGGYTFGSGTRLTVV.

This clonotype was observed a handful of times. The rearrangement joins TRBV20-1 to TRBJ1-2; D remains ambiguous. Germline V gene data show CDR1 as DFQATT and CDR2 as SNEGSKA (reference sequence). Trimming cost V 0 bases and J 4 bases, with 15 bases left between them. The CDR3 loop spans 15 amino acids. In DNA, the CDR3 is TGCAGTGCTAGAGACCCCTCTAGCGCCGGCTATGGCTACACCTTC. It yields the protein CSARDPSSAGYGYTF.

The chain combines TRBV28 with TRBJ1-2; no firm D call. V gave up 8 bases and J gave up 6 bases, with 13 bases separating them. CDR3 size: 12 residues. Germline assignment: CDR1 MDHEN and CDR2 SYDVKM. The CDR3 protein is CASGLFSNGYTF. The DNA for the CDR3 is TGTGCCAGCGGACTATTCTCCAATGGCTACACCTTC.

The chain employs TRBV28 and TRBJ2-3; a weak D match, TRBD1 (6 bases). CDR3 length equals 14 residues. V was shortened by 5 bases and J by 7 bases, with 16 bases between the two germline ends. Germline V gene data show CDR1 as MDHEN and CDR2 as SYDVKM. This CDR3 reads CASSERQVAYTQYF. The CDR3 nucleotides read TGTGCCAGCAGTGAGCGACAGGTTGCATATACGCAGTATTTT.